The present TCR beta chain was sequenced within a study of blood T cells in healthy people across ages (dated by TCRdb to 2013 to 2016). Looking at the study overall: In model experiments, roughly one uniquely barcoded TCR beta cDNA molecule per two T cells was captured by template switching. The donors were divided into four age groups: young (average 16 years), middle-aged (about 40), aged (62) and long-lived (approximately 74). Donors of different ages were randomly distributed across sequencing lanes to avoid experimental bias. The study analyzed two additional independent replicas of 1 million unique cDNA reads from the same blood draw for two donors, one aged 18 to 30 and one aged 80 or older. Using deep sequencing normalized with unique cDNA molecular identifiers, the study measured how TCR beta repertoire diversity changes with age. Broad study findings and their caveats: Conclusive comparison of naive and antigen-experienced compartments was prevented by the profiling of bulk unsorted PBMCs. Estimates of total diversity from one million sequenced T cells were regarded as lower bounds and underestimates. As age increased, observed TCR beta diversity per million T cells dropped in a roughly linear way, and a significant reduction was already evident by age around 41. A strong correlation was found between observed TCR beta diversity and the percentage of naive T cells measured by flow cytometry. Compared with the aged group, more naive CD4+ T cells, fewer expanded clones and increased TCR diversity were shown by the long-lived group, suggesting age selection. Because the CMV infection status of the donors was unknown, age-related changes in expanded clonotypes may potentially have been confounded.

A word on this clonotype: Its antigen is still unknown. Base qualities are not at hand, and no much larger clone is one base apart.

V loses 1 base of germline sequence and J loses 3 bases, and the interval between the two ends is 19 bases. The CDR3 goes from the cysteine to the phenylalanine over 17 residues. This entry keeps only the CDR3 DNA: 51 bases, framed from base 1. CDR1 is given as MGHRA and CDR2 as YSYEKL, both from the germline V gene. The donors were around 39 Caucasian individuals from Russia, aged roughly 6 to 100 years, who were systemically healthy. About 10 milliliters of peripheral blood were collected from each donor into EDTA-treated Vacutainer tubes. Ficoll-Paque density-gradient centrifugation was used to isolate PBMCs, with at least 6.5 million per sample. Total RNA, at least 6 micrograms per sample, was extracted from PBMCs with Trizol reagent. Naive CD45RAhigh/CD27high T cell percentages were measured by flow cytometry on a PBMC aliquot from every donor. The library was made by 5' RACE. The data were produced on an Illumina HiSeq 2500. A second about 7 to 12 cycle PCR used a sample-barcoded 5' primer and a J-beta primer mix. Each TCR beta cDNA molecule received a unique molecular identifier from a template-switch 5' adaptor carrying 12 random nucleotides. At least 2.5 million CDR3-containing paired-end reads were obtained from each sample. The Mint cDNA synthesis kit, primed by a TRBC-specific oligonucleotide, was used to synthesize first-strand cDNA from all RNA. Following uracil-DNA glycosylase treatment, a first 18-cycle PCR with universal primers M1SS and BC2_uni_R was performed on all cDNA. In the authors' own workflow: For normalization, 1 million high-quality reads were randomly selected from each sample, with every read carrying a distinct molecular identifier. Instead of being binned into consensus sequences, reads that shared molecular identifiers were thrown out. MiTCR, set to a Q25 quality threshold and the strictest error-elimination algorithm, was used for CDR3 identification, clonotype clustering and error correction. A nonparametric unseen species model using Euler transformation provided a lower-bound estimate of total TCR beta diversity. In-frame beta chains were kept once TCRdb had trimmed the public reads at Q25 with fastp and called clones with MiXCR. Every distinct CDR3 protein forms one entry, paired with its most common genes and DNA. TCRdb's processing, not the study's, gives the V and J calls here. For this sample there are 1,100,000 or so distinct CDR3 sequences; over 35% appear just once. The ten largest clones take up under 20% of the sample.

The sequencing input was blood. The sequence was obtained from a woman aged 60-75 years in good health. Recombination linked TRBV4-1 to TRBJ2-7; the D gene is perhaps TRBD1 or TRBD2, as each covers 6 bases. The nucleotide sequence is given as TGCGCCAGCAGCCAAGCCCGGGGGAGGACAGAGGACTACGAGCAGTACTTC. Translated, this gives CASSQARGRTEDYEQYF.